This T cell receptor beta chain emerged from a study of blood T cell repertoires in COVID-19. Methods used by the authors: Estimation of nucleated cell counts was performed using reference gene primer amplification. Sequencing used immunoSEQ multiplex PCR; TCRdb keeps in-frame clones, though not all of them. D and trimming were read from the DNA, whereas the V and J calls and clone size are those reported in that table. The top ten hold approximately 2.5% of the sample, which has around 300,000 clones, 80% to 90% seen once. This study enrolled people aged about 18 to 90 from about 26 US geographic areas. The germline V and J ends were trimmed by 1 base and 13 bases, with 30 bases remaining between them. This CDR3 region has 17 residues. Per the germline V gene, CDR1 is SGHRS and CDR2 is YFSETQ.

Sequenced: PBMCs or T cells enriched from blood (not recorded which). The clonotype was recovered from a young woman who had recovered from COVID-19. The chain is built from TRBV5-1 and TRBJ2-7; the D gene is possibly TRBD2 (5 bases). This chain's CDR3 is CASSLIGGGGEKNELYF. CDR3 bases: TGCGCCAGCAGCTTGATAGGTGGAGGTGGGGAAAAAAACGAGTTATACTTC.